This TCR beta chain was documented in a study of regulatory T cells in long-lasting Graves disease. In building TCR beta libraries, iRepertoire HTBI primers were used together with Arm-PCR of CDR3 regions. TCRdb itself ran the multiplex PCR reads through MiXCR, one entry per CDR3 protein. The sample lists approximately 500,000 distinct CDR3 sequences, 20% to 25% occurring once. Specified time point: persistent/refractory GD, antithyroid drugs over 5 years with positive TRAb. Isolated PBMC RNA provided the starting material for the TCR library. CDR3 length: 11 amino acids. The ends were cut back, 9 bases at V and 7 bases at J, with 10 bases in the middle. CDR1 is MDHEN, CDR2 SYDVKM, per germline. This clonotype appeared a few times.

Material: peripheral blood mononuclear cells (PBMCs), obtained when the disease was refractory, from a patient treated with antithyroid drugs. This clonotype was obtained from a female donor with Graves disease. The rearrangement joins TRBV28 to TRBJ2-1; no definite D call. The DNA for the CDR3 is TGTGCCAGTGTTCGGCTTAATGAGCAGTTCTTC. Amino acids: CASVRLNEQFF.